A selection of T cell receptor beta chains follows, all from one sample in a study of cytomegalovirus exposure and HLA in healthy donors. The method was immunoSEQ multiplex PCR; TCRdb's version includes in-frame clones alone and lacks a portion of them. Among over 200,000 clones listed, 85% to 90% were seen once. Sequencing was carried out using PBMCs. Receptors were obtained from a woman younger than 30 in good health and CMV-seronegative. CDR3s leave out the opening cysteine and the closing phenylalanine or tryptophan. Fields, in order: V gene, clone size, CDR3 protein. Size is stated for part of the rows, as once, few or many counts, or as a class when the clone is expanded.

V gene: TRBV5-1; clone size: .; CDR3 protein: ASSAASSYNEQF
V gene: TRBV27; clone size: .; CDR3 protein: ASSLGRLAGKQF
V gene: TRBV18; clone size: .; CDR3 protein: ASSPRTATDSNQPQH
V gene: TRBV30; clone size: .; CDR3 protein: AWSYRVPLNTGELF
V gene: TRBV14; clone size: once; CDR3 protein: ASSQGSGKNTEAF
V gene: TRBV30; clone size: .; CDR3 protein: AWWDYQSYNEQF
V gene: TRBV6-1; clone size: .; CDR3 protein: ASSEWGGRTEAF
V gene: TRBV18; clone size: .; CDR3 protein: ASSPPGTGGYSNQPQH
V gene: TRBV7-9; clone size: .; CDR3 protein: ASSPRWRGSTYNEQF
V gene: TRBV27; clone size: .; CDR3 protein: ASSLEGGPTDTQY
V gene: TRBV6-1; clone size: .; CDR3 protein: ASSEAPGLLQNEQF
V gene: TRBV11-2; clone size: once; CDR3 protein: ASSPRDGRVLF
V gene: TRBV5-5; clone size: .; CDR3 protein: ASSTGTSGGASYEQY
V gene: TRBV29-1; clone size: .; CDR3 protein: SVEDSRTVGREQY
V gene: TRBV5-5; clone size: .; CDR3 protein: ASSYVQGRHEQY
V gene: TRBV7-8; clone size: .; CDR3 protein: ASSSGGYSNTGELF
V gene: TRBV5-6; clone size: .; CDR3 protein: ASSLGARVGETQY
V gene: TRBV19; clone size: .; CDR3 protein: ASSIRRDPLNEQF
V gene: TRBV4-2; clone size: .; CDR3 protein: ASSQSGRDSSSFGQF
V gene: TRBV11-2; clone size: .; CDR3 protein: ASNQQGGTGELF
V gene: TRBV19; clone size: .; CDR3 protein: ASSMRLAGAFYEQY
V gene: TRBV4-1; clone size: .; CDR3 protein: ASSHVGGDQPQH
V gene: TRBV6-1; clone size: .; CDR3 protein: ASSEHDGTDYNEQF
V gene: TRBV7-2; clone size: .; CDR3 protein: ASSTGLAGTSTDTQY
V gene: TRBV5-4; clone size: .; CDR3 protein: ASSLETGTNTGELF
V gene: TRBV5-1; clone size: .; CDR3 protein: ASSLGRLAGGTHTQY
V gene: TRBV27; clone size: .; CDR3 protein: ASSWGTGYNEQF
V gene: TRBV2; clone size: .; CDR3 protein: ASRPSTGTITGELF
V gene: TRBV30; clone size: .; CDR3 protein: ARSGQIYGYT
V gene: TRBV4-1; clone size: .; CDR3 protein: ASSQPGQDFALF
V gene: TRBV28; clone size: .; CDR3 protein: ASSPRPDRDEAF
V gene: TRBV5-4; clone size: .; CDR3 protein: ASSVIGQGRDNSPLH
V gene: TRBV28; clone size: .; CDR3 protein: ASSLRDRDSPLH
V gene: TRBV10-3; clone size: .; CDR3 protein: AISPSTGMAEKLF
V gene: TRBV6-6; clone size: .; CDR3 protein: ASSYGREASPLH
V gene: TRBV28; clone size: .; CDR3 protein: ASSADGSGQPQH
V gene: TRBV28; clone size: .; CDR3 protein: ASSSDRSYGYT
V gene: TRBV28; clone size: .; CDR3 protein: ASLGGGGEKLF
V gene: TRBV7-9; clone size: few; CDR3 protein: ASSPRPLSDSPLH
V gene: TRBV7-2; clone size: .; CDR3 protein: ASSKAGGAF
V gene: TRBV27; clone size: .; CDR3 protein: ASTRGGLADTQY
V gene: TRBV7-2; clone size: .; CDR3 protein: ASSLGSEGSWTKNIQY
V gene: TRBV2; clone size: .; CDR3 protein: ASSAETTHQPQH
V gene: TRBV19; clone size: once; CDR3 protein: ASSTTSGEGEQY
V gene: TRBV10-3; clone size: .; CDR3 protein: AISWTFNPSSYNSPLH